These 25 T cell receptor beta chains were sequenced from one sample in a study of Graves' ophthalmopathy and Graves' hyperthyroidism. RNA transcripts were the source from which TCR beta CDR3 regions were amplified. The authors performed first-round RT-PCR with HTBI primers and then a second-round multiplex PCR. One entry per CDR3 protein, called by TCRdb with MiXCR from the multiplex PCR reads. The data hold 200,000 to 300,000 distinct CDR3 sequences, with 45% to 55% observed a single time. The sequenced sample consisted of peripheral blood. These receptors were collected from an adult man with Graves' ophthalmopathy.

This clonotype came up once. The chain is built from TRBV9 and TRBJ1-4, with 8 nucleotides matching TRBD1. There are 14 residues in the CDR3. Germline V gene lookup returns CDR1 SGDLS and CDR2 YYNGEE. V lost 3 bases to trimming and J lost 10 bases; unmatched junction nucleotides: 8. CDR3 nucleotides: TGTGCCAGCAGCGCCGACAGGGGAGGTGGAAAACTGTTTTTT. This translates into CASSADRGGGKLFF.

Points on this clonotype: This clone may be a read error of a much larger clone one base away. The J gene is TRBJ2-5, the V gene TRBV15; the match to TRBD2 covers 7 bases. This CDR3 contains 14 residues. CDR1 and CDR2 from the germline V gene are LNHNV and YYDKDF (reference sequence). CDR3 in amino acids: CATSRDAGEETLYF. The CDR3 DNA sequence: TGTGCCACCAGCAGAGACGCGGGGGAAGAGACCCTGTACTTC.

This chain links TRBV29-1 with TRBJ2-7; possible D gene TRBD1, 5 bases. CDR3 size: 11 residues. Looked up from germline, CDR1 is SQVTM and CDR2 is ANQGSEA. Trimming pared 8 bases from V and 4 bases from J, leaving 12 bases between. CDR3 bases: TGCAGCTTAAATTCAGGGTACGAGCAGTACTTC. Protein: CSLNSGYEQYF.

This clonotype was detected once. The chain is built from TRBV29-1 and TRBJ2-2; TRBD1 agrees at 11 bases. The germline CDR1 and CDR2 sequences are SQVTM and ANQGSEA. Trimming removed 4 bases from V and 0 bases from J; junction bases left unmatched: 1. The CDR3 sequence is 15 residues long. The CDR3 coding sequence is TGCAGCGTTGGGGGACAGGGGGCGAACACCGGGGAGCTGTTTTTT. This encodes CSVGGQGANTGELFF.

The rearrangement uses TRBV10-3 and TRBJ1-1, with D perhaps matching TRBD1 (5 bases). The germline V gene has CDR1 ENHRY and CDR2 SYGVKD. This CDR3 contains 13 residues. V lost 4 bases to trimming and J lost 0 bases, with 6 bases between them. The CDR3 loop reads CAISGQMNTEAFF. The CDR3 DNA sequence: TGTGCCATCAGTGGACAGATGAACACTGAAGCTTTCTTT.

This clonotype was found many times. Written as DNA, the CDR3 is TGTGCCAGCAGTGAATCGGACAGGGGGGATGGCTACACCTTC. Translated, it gives CASSESDRGDGYTF. This chain links TRBV6-1 with TRBJ1-2, with 10 bases fitting TRBD1. CDR3 length: 14 residues. CDR1 and CDR2 (germline): MNHNS, SASEGT. V shed 2 bases and J 6 bases; nucleotides not matched to a gene: 3.

This clonotype was seen more than once but under ten times. The chain combines TRBV20-1 with TRBJ1-2; D is possibly TRBD1 (6 bases). Germline V gene data show CDR1 as DFQATT and CDR2 as SNEGSKA (reference sequence). Between the trimmed V and J ends, which lost 3 bases and 4 bases, there was a span of 12 bases. The length of the CDR3 is 13 residues. This CDR3 is CSARATGLYGYTF. The CDR3 DNA follows: TGCAGTGCTAGGGCTACAGGGCTCTATGGCTACACCTTC.

V usage is TRBV6-5 and J usage is TRBJ1-1; no definite D call. The CDR3 covers 15 residues. V dropped 0 bases and J dropped 2 bases, with 10 bases sitting between them. Germline CDR1 is MNHEY and CDR2 is SVGAGI. CDR3 coding DNA: TGTGCCAGCAGTTACTCCCCGCGGGCAAACACTGAAGCTTTCTTT. Translating it yields CASSYSPRANTEAFF.

The chain is built from TRBV19 and TRBJ1-4; 7 positions match TRBD1. The CDR3 totals 13 residues. Germline V lookup: CDR1 LNHDA, CDR2 SQIVND (reference sequence). Unmatched junction bases numbered 7, after V lost 7 bases and J lost 8 bases. The CDR3 loop is CASTSGGGEKLFF. In DNA form, the CDR3 reads TGTGCCAGTACCTCAGGGGGAGGAGAAAAACTGTTTTTT. Looking up the rest from reference TRBV19 and TRBJ1-4 gives the full variable domain: DGGITQSPKYLFRKEGQNVTLSCEQNLNHDAMYWYRQDPGQGLRLIYYSQIVNDFQKGDIAEGYSVSREKKESFPLTVTSAQKNPTAFYLCASTSGGGEKLFFGSGTQLSVL.

The chain joins TRBV12-3 or TRBV12-4 to TRBJ1-3; D gene ambiguous. Trimming stripped 2 bases from V and 7 bases from J, with 9 bases between. The CDR3 is made up of 13 amino acids. Here the CDR3 reads CASSLSGSNTIYF. The DNA of the CDR3 is TGTGCCAGCAGTTTATCCGGGTCGAACACCATATATTTT.

This clonotype was detected many times. This chain uses TRBV25-1 with TRBJ2-7; D is unclear. Germline assignment: CDR1 MGHDK and CDR2 SYGVNS. This CDR3 region has 12 residues. V dropped 3 bases and J dropped 4 bases, with 7 bases sitting between them. The CDR3 spells CASSDGRYEQYF. CDR3 DNA: TGTGCCAGCAGTGACGGTAGGTACGAGCAGTACTTC.

This clonotype was observed a few times. The chain carries TRBV20-1 and TRBJ2-7; TRBD1 matches at 7 bases. The CDR3 is 13 residues long. Per germline, CDR1 DFQATT and CDR2 SNEGSKA (reference sequence). V lost 5 bases and J lost 6; bases outside the gene matches: 10. The CDR3 bases are TGCAGTGCTGACCCCTCGACAGGGAGCGAGCAGTACTTC. The encoded protein is CSADPSTGSEQYF.

This clonotype appeared a few times. The chain is built from TRBV28 and TRBJ1-2; 8 bases align to TRBD1. The length of the CDR3 is 14 residues. V lost 2 bases and J lost 5; bases outside the gene matches: 4. Germline V CDR1 and CDR2: MDHEN, SYDVKM. CDR3 DNA: TGTGCCAGCAGTTTAAGGGACAGGTTTTATGGCTACACCTTC. Translation: CASSLRDRFYGYTF.

The count of this clonotype is one. Germline and junction disagree at one end, which may indicate a read error. V usage is TRBV10-3 and J usage is TRBJ1-3; the D is unclear. Germline lookup yields CDR1 ENHRY and CDR2 SYGVKD. The CDR3 has 13 residues. The CDR3 nucleotides read TGTGCCAGCAGTTGGGTTCTTGGGAACACCATATATTTT. It translates to CASSWVLGNTIYF.

This rearrangement joins TRBV7-9 to TRBJ2-5; no reliable D call. The CDR3 covers 11 residues. Germline V gives CDR1 SEHNR, CDR2 FQNEAQ (reference sequence). Trimming pared 2 bases from V and 9 bases from J, leaving 7 bases between. CDR3 residues: CASSLFRAQYF. For the CDR3, the DNA is TGTGCCAGCAGCTTATTTCGTGCCCAGTACTTC.

V usage is TRBV6-5 and J usage is TRBJ1-2; no firm D call. CDR1 and CDR2 (germline): MNHEY, SVGAGI. V was clipped by 8 bases and J by 0 bases, with 10 bases between them. The CDR3 has 13 residues. The CDR3 reads CASQDPANYGYTF. In nucleotides, the CDR3 is TGTGCCAGCCAGGACCCAGCTAACTATGGCTACACCTTC.

This clonotype was recorded a few times. The rearrangement uses TRBV11-2 and TRBJ1-1; a possible D gene is TRBD1 (6 bases). Germline V gene data show CDR1 as SGHAT and CDR2 as FQNNGV. The V gene lost 5 bases and the J gene lost 11 bases, with 21 bases spanning the gap. The CDR3 contains 14 residues. Written as DNA, the CDR3 is TGTGCCAGCAGCCTCCCAAGGACAGTCAAAATGGCTTTCTTT. Amino acid sequence: CASSLPRTVKMAFF.

Regarding this clonotype: Sequence at one end of the junction differs from germline and may be a read error. This rearrangement joins TRBV7-7 to TRBJ2-5, with D possibly matching TRBD1 (6 bases). The CDR3 has 15 amino acids. Germline V gene lookup returns CDR1 SSHAT and CDR2 FNYEAQ (reference sequence). The CDR3 nucleotides are TGTGCTAGCAGCAGAACAGGGAACGCCGGGGAGACCCAGTACTTC. Translation gives CASSRTGNAGETQYF.

As regards this clonotype: At one boundary the junction diverges from the germline segment, which might be a read error. V usage is TRBV29-1 and J usage is TRBJ2-5; D is possibly TRBD2 (6 bases). This CDR3 comprises 14 residues. Germline CDR1 reads SQVTM; CDR2 reads ANQGSEA. The CDR3 DNA reads as TGCAGCGCTGAACCTATGCGGGGTAGAGAGACCCAGTACTTC. Protein product: CSAEPMRGRETQYF.

As DNA, the CDR3 is TGCAGCGTTGTAGGGAACACTGAAGCTTTCTTT. Translation: CSVVGNTEAFF. This chain links TRBV29-1 with TRBJ1-1; D gene ambiguous. Germline loops: CDR1 SQVTM, CDR2 ANQGSEA. V was shortened by 4 bases and J by 1 base, with 4 bases between the two germline ends. The CDR3 spans 11 residues. Using reference TRBV29-1 and TRBJ1-1 for the parts outside the CDR3, the full variable domain is SAVISQKPSRDICQRGTSLTIQCQVDSQVTMMFWYRQQPGQSLTLIATANQGSEATYESGFVIDKFPISRPNLTFSTLTVSNMSPEDSSIYLCSVVGNTEAFFGQGTRLTVV.

This clonotype was recorded a few times. This rearrangement joins TRBV9 to TRBJ1-3; perhaps TRBD1 as D (5 bases). This CDR3 comprises 15 residues. Germline V CDR1 and CDR2: SGDLS, YYNGEE. Trimming removed 4 bases from V and 0 bases from J, with 11 bases in between. CDR3 loop: CASSSGTDSGNTIYF. CDR3 bases: TGTGCCAGCAGCTCGGGGACTGACTCTGGAAACACCATATATTTT. The full variable domain, rest sourced from reference TRBV9 and TRBJ1-3, is DSGVTQTPKHLITATGQRVTLRCSPRSGDLSVYWYQQSLDQGLQFLIQYYNGEERAKGNILERFSAQQFPDLHSELNLSSLELGDSALYFCASSSGTDSGNTIYFGEGSWLTVV.

The CDR3 reads CASMTPSRGPNYGYTF. DNA for the CDR3: TGTGCCAGCATGACCCCCTCCCGCGGACCCAACTATGGCTACACCTTC. The rearrangement links TRBV12-3 or TRBV12-4 to TRBJ1-2; D is undetermined. V shed 7 bases and J shed 2 bases, with 20 bases lying between them. This CDR3 region has 16 residues.

The J gene is TRBJ2-7, the V gene TRBV19; D is undetermined. Germline lookup yields CDR1 LNHDA and CDR2 SQIVND (reference sequence). The CDR3 runs 13 residues. V shed 0 bases and J shed 2 bases, with 5 bases lying between them. The CDR3 here is CASSIETTYEQYF. The CDR3 DNA sequence: TGTGCCAGTAGTATAGAAACTACCTACGAGCAGTACTTC. The whole variable domain, remainder taken from reference TRBV19 and TRBJ2-7, is DGGITQSPKYLFRKEGQNVTLSCEQNLNHDAMYWYRQDPGQGLRLIYYSQIVNDFQKGDIAEGYSVSREKKESFPLTVTSAQKNPTAFYLCASSIETTYEQYFGPGTRLTVT.

V and J are TRBV20-1 and TRBJ1-5; 8 nucleotides agree with TRBD1. This CDR3 has 11 amino acids. Germline V gene sequence: CDR1 DFQATT, CDR2 SNEGSKA (reference sequence). Germline trimming cut 3 bases from V and 11 bases from J; bases unmatched to any gene: 3. CDR3 in amino acids: CSASAQGAQHF. CDR3 coding DNA: TGCAGTGCTAGTGCACAGGGGGCCCAGCATTTT.

The sample holds one count of this clonotype. The chain has TRBV2 and TRBJ2-7; TRBD1 agrees at 9 bases. CDR1 is SNHLY and CDR2 is FYNNEI in the germline V gene. The J segment lost 5 bases and the V segment lost 5 bases, leaving 7 bases of the junction unmatched. CDR3 size: 14 residues. The CDR3 sequence is CASSSGQGWNEQYF. CDR3 sequence (DNA): TGTGCCAGCAGTTCAGGACAGGGGTGGAACGAGCAGTACTTC.